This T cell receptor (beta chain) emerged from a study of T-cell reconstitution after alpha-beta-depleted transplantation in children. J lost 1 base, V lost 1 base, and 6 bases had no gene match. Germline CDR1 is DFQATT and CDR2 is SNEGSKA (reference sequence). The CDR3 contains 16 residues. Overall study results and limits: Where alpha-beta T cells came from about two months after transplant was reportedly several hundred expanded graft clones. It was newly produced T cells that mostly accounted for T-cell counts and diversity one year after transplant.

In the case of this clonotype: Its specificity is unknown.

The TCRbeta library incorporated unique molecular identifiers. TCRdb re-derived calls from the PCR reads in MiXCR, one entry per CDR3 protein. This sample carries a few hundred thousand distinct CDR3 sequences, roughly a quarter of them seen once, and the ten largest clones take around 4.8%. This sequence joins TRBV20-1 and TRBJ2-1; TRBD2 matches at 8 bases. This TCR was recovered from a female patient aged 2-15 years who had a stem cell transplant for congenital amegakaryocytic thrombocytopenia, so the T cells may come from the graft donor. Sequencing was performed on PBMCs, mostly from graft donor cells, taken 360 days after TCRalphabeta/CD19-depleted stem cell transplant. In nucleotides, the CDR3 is TGCAGTGCTAGAGTTGGGCTAGCGGGTTCCTACAATGAGCAGTTCTTC. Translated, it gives CSARVGLAGSYNEQFF.